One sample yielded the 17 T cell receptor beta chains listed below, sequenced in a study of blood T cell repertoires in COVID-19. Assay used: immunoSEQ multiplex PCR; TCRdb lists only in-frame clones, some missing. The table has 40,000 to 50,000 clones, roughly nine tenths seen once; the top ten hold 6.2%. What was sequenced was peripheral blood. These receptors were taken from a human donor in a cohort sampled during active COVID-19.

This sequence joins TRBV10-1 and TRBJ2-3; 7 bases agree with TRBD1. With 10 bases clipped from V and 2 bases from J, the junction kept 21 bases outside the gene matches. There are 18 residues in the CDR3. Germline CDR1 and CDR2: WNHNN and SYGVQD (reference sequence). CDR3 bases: TGCGCCAACCCAGAGATATTTATTCGACAGGGCCCCACAGATACGCAGTATTTT. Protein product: CANPEIFIRQGPTDTQYF.

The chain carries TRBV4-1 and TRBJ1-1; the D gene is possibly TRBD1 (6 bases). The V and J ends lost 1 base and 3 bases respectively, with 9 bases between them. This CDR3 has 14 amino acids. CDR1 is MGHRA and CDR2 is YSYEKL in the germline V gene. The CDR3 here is CASSQVGADTEAFF. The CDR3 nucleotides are TGCGCCAGCAGCCAAGTGGGGGCCGACACTGAAGCTTTCTTT.

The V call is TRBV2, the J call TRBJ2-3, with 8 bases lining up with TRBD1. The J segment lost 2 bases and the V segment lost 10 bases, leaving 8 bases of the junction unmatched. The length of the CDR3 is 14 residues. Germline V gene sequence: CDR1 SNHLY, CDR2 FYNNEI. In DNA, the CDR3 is TGTGCCACGTCGGACAGGGACATCACAGATACGCAGTATTTT. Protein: CATSDRDITDTQYF.

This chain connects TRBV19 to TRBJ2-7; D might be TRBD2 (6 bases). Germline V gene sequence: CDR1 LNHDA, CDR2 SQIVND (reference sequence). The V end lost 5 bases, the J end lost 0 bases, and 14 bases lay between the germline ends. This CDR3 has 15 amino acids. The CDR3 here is CASSLQEGSSYEQYF. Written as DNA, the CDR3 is TGTGCCAGTAGTTTACAGGAGGGAAGCTCCTACGAGCAGTACTTC.

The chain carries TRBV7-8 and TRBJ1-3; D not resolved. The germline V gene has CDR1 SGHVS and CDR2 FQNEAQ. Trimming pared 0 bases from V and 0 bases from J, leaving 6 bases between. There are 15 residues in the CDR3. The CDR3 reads CASSLAADSGNTIYF. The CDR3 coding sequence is TGTGCCAGCAGCTTAGCGGCAGACTCTGGAAACACCATATATTTT.

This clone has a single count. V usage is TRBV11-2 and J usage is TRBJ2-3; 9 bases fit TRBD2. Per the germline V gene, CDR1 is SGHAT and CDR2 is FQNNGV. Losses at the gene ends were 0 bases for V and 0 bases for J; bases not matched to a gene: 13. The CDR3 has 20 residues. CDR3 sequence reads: CASSLDRYSGGPSSTDTQYF. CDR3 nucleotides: TGTGCCAGCAGCTTAGATCGATATAGCGGGGGACCCTCGAGCACAGATACGCAGTATTTT.

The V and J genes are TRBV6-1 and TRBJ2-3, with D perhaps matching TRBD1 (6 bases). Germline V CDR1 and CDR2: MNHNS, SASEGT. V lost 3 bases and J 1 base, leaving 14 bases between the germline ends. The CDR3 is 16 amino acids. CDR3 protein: CASSEKQGWGTDTQYF. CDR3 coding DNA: TGTGCCAGCAGTGAGAAACAGGGATGGGGCACAGATACGCAGTATTTT.

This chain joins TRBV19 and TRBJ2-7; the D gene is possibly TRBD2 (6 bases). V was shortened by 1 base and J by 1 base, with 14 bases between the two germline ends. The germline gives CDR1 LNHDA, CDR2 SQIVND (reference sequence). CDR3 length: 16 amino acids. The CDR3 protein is CASSIVGDGLSYEQYF. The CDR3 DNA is TGTGCCAGTAGTATAGTGGGGGACGGACTATCCTACGAGCAGTACTTC.

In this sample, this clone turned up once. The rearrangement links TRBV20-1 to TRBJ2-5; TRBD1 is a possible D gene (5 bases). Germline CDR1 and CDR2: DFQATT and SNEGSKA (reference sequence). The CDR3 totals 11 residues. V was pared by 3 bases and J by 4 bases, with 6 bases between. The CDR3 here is CSARGRETQYF. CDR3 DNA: TGCAGTGCTAGGGGGCGAGAGACCCAGTACTTC.

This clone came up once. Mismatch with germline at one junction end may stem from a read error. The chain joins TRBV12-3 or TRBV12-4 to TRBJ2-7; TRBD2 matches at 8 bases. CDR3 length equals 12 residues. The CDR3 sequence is CASSSKGTSLDF. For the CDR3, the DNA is TGTGCCAGCAGTTCGAAGGGGACTAGTCTTGACTTC.

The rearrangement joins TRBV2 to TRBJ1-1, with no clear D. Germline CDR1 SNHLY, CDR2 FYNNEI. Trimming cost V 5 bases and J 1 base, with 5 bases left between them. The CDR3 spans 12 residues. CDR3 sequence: CASSIQNTEAFF. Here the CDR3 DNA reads TGTGCCAGCAGTATCCAGAACACTGAAGCTTTCTTT.

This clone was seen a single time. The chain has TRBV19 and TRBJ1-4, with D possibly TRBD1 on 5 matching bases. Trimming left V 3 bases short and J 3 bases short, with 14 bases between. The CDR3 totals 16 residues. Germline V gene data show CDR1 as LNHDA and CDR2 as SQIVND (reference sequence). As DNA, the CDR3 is TGTGCCAGTAGTATGGGAGGGGATCCGGCTAATGAAAAACTGTTTTTT. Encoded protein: CASSMGGDPANEKLFF.

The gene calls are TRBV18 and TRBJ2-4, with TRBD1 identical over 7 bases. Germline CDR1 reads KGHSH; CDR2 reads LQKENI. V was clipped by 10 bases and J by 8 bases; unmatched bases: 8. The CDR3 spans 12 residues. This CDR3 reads CANEGAGDIQYF. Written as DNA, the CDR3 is TGTGCCAACGAGGGGGCGGGCGACATTCAGTACTTC.

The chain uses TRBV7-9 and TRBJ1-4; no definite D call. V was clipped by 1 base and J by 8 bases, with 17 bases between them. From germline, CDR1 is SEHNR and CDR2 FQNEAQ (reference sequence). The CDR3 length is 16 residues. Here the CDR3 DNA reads TGTGCCAGCAGCTTAGGCGCTTATAATCTACAGGAAAAACTGTTTTTT. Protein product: CASSLGAYNLQEKLFF.

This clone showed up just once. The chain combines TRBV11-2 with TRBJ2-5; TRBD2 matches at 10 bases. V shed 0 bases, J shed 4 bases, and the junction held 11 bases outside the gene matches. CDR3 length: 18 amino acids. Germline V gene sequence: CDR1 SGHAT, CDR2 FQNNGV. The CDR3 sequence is CASSLEPPSAGGGETQYF. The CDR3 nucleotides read TGTGCCAGCAGCTTAGAACCCCCCTCAGCGGGGGGGGGAGAGACCCAGTACTTC.

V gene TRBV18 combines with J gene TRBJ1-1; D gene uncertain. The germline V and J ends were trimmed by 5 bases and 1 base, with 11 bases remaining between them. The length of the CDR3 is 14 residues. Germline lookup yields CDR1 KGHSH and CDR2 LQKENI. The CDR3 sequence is CASSNQAANTEAFF. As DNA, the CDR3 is TGTGCCAGCTCAAATCAGGCTGCGAACACTGAAGCTTTCTTT.

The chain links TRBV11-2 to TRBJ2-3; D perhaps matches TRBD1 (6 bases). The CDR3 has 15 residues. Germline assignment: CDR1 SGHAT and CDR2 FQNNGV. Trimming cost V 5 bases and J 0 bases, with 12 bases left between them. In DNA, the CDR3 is TGTGCCAGCAGCGCTGACAGGTCTAGCACAGATACGCAGTATTTT. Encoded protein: CASSADRSSTDTQYF.